This entry is about one T cell receptor (beta chain). Its antigen is currently unknown. Other DNA sequences within the sample encode an identical CDR3. The record originates from a study of CD8+ T cells in alopecia areata. Study as a whole: Severity was scored as percentage of affected scalp area in treated patients. Study observations and caveats: Significant decreases in scalp clonality and expanded CD8+ clones followed tofacitinib treatment. Resident alphabeta T cells of normal skin are also sequenced in scalp samples. Between patients, shared TCR sequences were less clear than in mice. This was possibly due in part to HLA diversity in the patient population.

The CDR3 extends over 14 amino acids. Germline assignment: CDR1 MNHEY and CDR2 SVGAGI. The J segment lost 10 bases and the V segment lost 5 bases, leaving 6 bases of the junction unmatched. cDNA reverse transcribed from extracted RNA served as the sequencing template. Profiling relied on immunoSEQ multiplex PCR, and the TCRdb table lists in-frame clones only, not all of them. In the table there are 200,000 to 250,000 clones, just over 65% of which are singletons. Stated treatment: oral pan-JAK inhibitor, 5-10 mg twice daily. Sample: CD4+ T cells sorted from blood, taken at approximately week 42, from a patient treated with tofacitinib. The chain employs TRBV6-5 and TRBJ1-6, with TRBD1 matching over 9 bases. This TCR was recovered from a human donor with alopecia areata. The CDR3 region is CASSPGQGGSPLHF. CDR3 nucleotide sequence: TGTGCCAGCAGTCCGGGACAGGGAGGCTCACCCCTCCACTTT.